One and the same sample provided the 25 T cell receptor beta chains below, sequenced in a study of somatic mutations in cytotoxic T cells in rheumatoid arthritis. Profiling relied on immunoSEQ multiplex PCR, and the TCRdb table lists in-frame clones only, not all of them. The sample lists more than 2,500 clones, around 83% occurring once. The source material was CD8+ T cells sorted from blood. Every receptor here comes from a woman between 50 and 59 years old with rheumatoid arthritis.

This rearrangement joins TRBV4-1 to TRBJ2-7, with D unresolved. The V end lost 1 base, the J end lost 0 bases, and 10 bases lay between the germline ends. This CDR3 has 15 amino acids. Per germline, CDR1 MGHRA and CDR2 YSYEKL. The CDR3 DNA sequence: TGCGCCAGCAGCCAAGTGGCGTCTAGCTCCTACGAGCAGTACTTC. Its protein is CASSQVASSSYEQYF.

This clone showed up just a few times. The genes are TRBV11-2 and TRBJ1-3; possible D gene TRBD1, 5 bases. The V and J ends lost 4 bases and 0 bases respectively, with 10 bases between them. The CDR3 is 15 residues long. CDR1 SGHAT and CDR2 FQNNGV come from the germline V gene. The CDR3 here is CASSSRGVSGNTIYF. Here the CDR3 DNA reads TGTGCCAGCAGCTCCCGGGGGGTCTCTGGAAACACCATATATTTT.

The gene calls are TRBV5-1 and TRBJ2-7; 8 bases agree with TRBD2. After removal of 1 base from V and 4 bases from J, the junction contained 7 bases not matched to a gene. Germline V CDR1 and CDR2: SGHRS, YFSETQ. The CDR3 extends over 15 amino acids. CDR3 sequence (DNA): TGCGCCAGCAGCTTGCAGTTAGCGGGAACTTACGAGCAGTACTTC. Translating it yields CASSLQLAGTYEQYF.

There are a few counts of this clone. The genes are TRBV19 and TRBJ2-1, with TRBD2 matching over 10 bases. Germline values: CDR1 LNHDA, CDR2 SQIVND (reference sequence). V shed 1 base and J 4 bases; nucleotides not matched to a gene: 4. There are 16 residues in the CDR3. The CDR3 loop reads CASSIVVAGGYNEQFF. CDR3 DNA: TGTGCCAGTAGTATAGTCGTAGCGGGAGGATACAATGAGCAGTTCTTC.

The V and J genes are TRBV28 and TRBJ2-7; TRBD1 is a possible D gene (5 bases). V lost 4 bases to trimming and J lost 3 bases, with 7 bases between them. The CDR3 extends over 12 amino acids. The germline V gene has CDR1 MDHEN and CDR2 SYDVKM. CDR3 bases: TGTGCCAGCAGTTGGGGCAGCTACGAGCAGTACTTC. It encodes CASSWGSYEQYF.

CDR3 coding DNA: TGCGCCAGCAGTTTACTAGCGGGAGGGCCCGACAATGAGCAGTTCTTC. It encodes CASSLLAGGPDNEQFF. The rearrangement joins TRBV10-1 to TRBJ2-1; 13 nucleotides align to TRBD2. The length of the CDR3 is 16 residues. CDR1 is WNHNN and CDR2 is SYGVQD in the germline V gene (reference sequence). Trimming took 5 bases from V and 5 from J; bases not matched to a gene: 6.

The chain couples TRBV2 to TRBJ2-7, with TRBD2 matching 8 bases. Germline CDR1 is SNHLY and CDR2 is FYNNEI. The CDR3 loop spans 15 amino acids. Losses at the gene ends were 5 bases for V and 0 bases for J; bases not matched to a gene: 6. Written as DNA, the CDR3 is TGTGCCAGCAGTCCGGGACTAGGGAGCTCCTACGAGCAGTACTTC. As protein: CASSPGLGSSYEQYF.

V and J are TRBV28 and TRBJ2-2; D is perhaps TRBD1 (6 bases). Germline assignment: CDR1 MDHEN and CDR2 SYDVKM. Trimming removed 5 bases from V and 6 bases from J, with 10 bases in between. The CDR3 has 13 amino acids. The CDR3 loop reads CASSPTGSGELFF. In DNA form, the CDR3 reads TGTGCCAGCAGTCCAACAGGGTCCGGGGAGCTGTTTTTT.

V and J are TRBV28 and TRBJ2-1; TRBD2 agrees at 10 bases. The CDR3 totals 17 residues. Germline V gene sequence: CDR1 MDHEN, CDR2 SYDVKM. V trimming: 5 bases; J trimming: 0 bases; junction bases outside the gene matches: 7. CDR3 coding DNA: TGTGCCAGCAGTCCTACTACTAGCGGGATCTCCTACAATGAGCAGTTCTTC. This gives the protein CASSPTTSGISYNEQFF.

DNA for the CDR3: TGTGCCAGCAGTGACGGCGCGGGGGGGACAGATACGCAGTATTTT. It codes for CASSDGAGGTDTQYF. The genes are TRBV6-4 and TRBJ2-3, with 9 bases matching TRBD2. The CDR3 is 15 residues long. Per the germline V gene, CDR1 is MRHNA and CDR2 is SNTAGT. J lost 3 bases, V lost 2 bases, and 3 bases had no gene match.

This clone occurred a few times. The CDR3 region is CASSRFGTGRGYGYTF. CDR3 in DNA: TGTGCCAGCAGCAGATTCGGGACAGGGAGAGGCTATGGCTACACCTTC. The chain combines TRBV6-4 with TRBJ1-2, with TRBD1 matching over 9 bases. The junction had 12 bases not matched to a gene; V was cut back by 6 bases and J by 4 bases. The CDR3 extends over 16 amino acids. The germline gives CDR1 MRHNA, CDR2 SNTAGT.

In its sample, this clone was seen a few times. The gene calls are TRBV4-2 and TRBJ2-1; D unresolved. Germline V gene sequence: CDR1 LGHNA, CDR2 YNFKEQ. The V gene lost 0 bases and the J gene lost 1 base, with 13 bases spanning the gap. This CDR3 has 17 residues. CDR3 nucleotide sequence: TGTGCCAGCAGCCAAGATGTACGGCTAGAATCCTACAATGAGCAGTTCTTC. Its translation: CASSQDVRLESYNEQFF.

The chain is built from TRBV6-4 and TRBJ2-5; 8 bases fit TRBD2. Germline CDR1 and CDR2: MRHNA and SNTAGT. The CDR3 covers 15 residues. V lost 3 bases to trimming and J lost 4 bases; unmatched junction nucleotides: 7. The CDR3 coding sequence is TGTGCCAGCAGTGAAACGGGAGGGCCAATAGAGACCCAGTACTTC. This encodes CASSETGGPIETQYF.

The chain couples TRBV6-1 to TRBJ2-7, with 7 bases lining up with TRBD2. J was trimmed by 3 bases and V by 2 bases; bases with no gene match: 7. The CDR3 extends over 15 amino acids. Germline V gene data show CDR1 as MNHNS and CDR2 as SASEGT. The DNA of the CDR3 is TGTGCCAGCAGTGAATTTGGAACGGGAGGCTACGAGCAGTACTTC. The encoded protein is CASSEFGTGGYEQYF.

This chain links TRBV6-1 with TRBJ2-1; unclear D gene. The length of the CDR3 is 15 residues. V gave up 1 base and J gave up 6 bases, with 13 bases separating them. Germline CDR1 reads MNHNS; CDR2 reads SASEGT. The CDR3 DNA reads as TGTGCCAGCAGTGAAGGAACATTCTTCCCCAATGAGCAGTTCTTC. This codes for CASSEGTFFPNEQFF.

This clone was observed once. The rearrangement joins TRBV2 to TRBJ2-1; perhaps TRBD2 as D (6 bases). The CDR3 totals 12 residues. V was pared by 9 bases and J by 6 bases, with 12 bases between. Germline loops: CDR1 SNHLY, CDR2 FYNNEI. The CDR3 sequence is CASTPGGNEQFF. The CDR3 coding sequence is TGTGCCAGTACCCCCGGGGGCAATGAGCAGTTCTTC.

This clone showed up just a few times. The chain joins TRBV28 to TRBJ2-1; D is ambiguous. The germline V and J ends were trimmed by 3 bases and 3 bases, with 9 bases remaining between them. Germline-derived CDR1 and CDR2 are MDHEN and SYDVKM. This CDR3 has 14 residues. The CDR3 is CASSLAGYYNEQFF. The CDR3 DNA reads as TGTGCCAGCAGTTTGGCCGGGTACTACAATGAGCAGTTCTTC.

The genes are TRBV5-5 and TRBJ2-7, with 9 bases lining up with TRBD1. The germline V gene has CDR1 SGHKS and CDR2 YYEKEE (reference sequence). With 5 bases clipped from V and 1 base from J, the junction kept 4 bases outside the gene matches. There are 14 residues in the CDR3. The CDR3 region is CASRTGTGSYEQYF. The CDR3 bases are TGTGCCAGCAGGACCGGGACAGGGTCCTACGAGCAGTACTTC.

The chain recombines TRBV5-1 with TRBJ2-1; D is unresolved. CDR1 SGHRS and CDR2 YFSETQ come from the germline V gene. CDR3 size: 13 residues. V shed 0 bases and J shed 8 bases, with 9 bases lying between them. CDR3 sequence: CASSLGAWDEQFF. The CDR3 DNA is TGCGCCAGCAGCTTGGGGGCATGGGATGAGCAGTTCTTC.

This clone was recorded once. The chain employs TRBV6-5 and TRBJ1-2; 10 positions match TRBD1. Germline loops: CDR1 MNHEY, CDR2 SVGAGI. CDR3 size: 14 residues. V gave up 4 bases and J gave up 8 bases; unmatched junction bases: 7. The CDR3 sequence: CASSLLGTGEGYTF. CDR3 DNA: TGTGCCAGCAGTTTGCTCGGGACAGGGGAAGGCTACACCTTC.

The J gene is TRBJ2-7, the V gene TRBV27, with D possibly matching TRBD2 (6 bases). Germline assignment: CDR1 MNHEY and CDR2 SMNVEV (reference sequence). The CDR3 is 15 amino acids. The ends were cut back, 5 bases at V and 0 bases at J, with 14 bases in the middle. The CDR3 DNA is TGTGCCAGCAGTGCCCAGGGACTGGGCTCCTACGAGCAGTACTTC. Translated, it gives CASSAQGLGSYEQYF.

The J gene is TRBJ1-5, the V gene TRBV28; tentative D call: TRBD1 (6 bases). Germline CDR1 and CDR2: MDHEN and SYDVKM. Trimming left V 0 bases short and J 14 bases short, with 14 bases between. The CDR3 totals 13 residues. CDR3 sequence reads: CASSLWSQGIEHF. In DNA form, the CDR3 reads TGTGCCAGCAGTTTATGGTCACAGGGTATCGAGCATTTT.

The gene calls are TRBV7-9 and TRBJ2-7; 12 bases match TRBD2. The CDR3 contains 16 residues. V trimming: 5 bases; J trimming: 6 bases; junction bases outside the gene matches: 11. Per the germline V gene, CDR1 is SEHNR and CDR2 is FQNEAQ (reference sequence). CDR3 amino acids: CASSRETSGSIFEQYF. The CDR3 DNA follows: TGTGCCAGCAGCCGAGAGACTAGCGGGAGTATTTTCGAGCAGTACTTC.

In this sample, this clone turned up once. This chain connects TRBV28 to TRBJ1-5, with TRBD1 matching 10 bases. The CDR3 is 17 amino acids. Germline V gene sequence: CDR1 MDHEN, CDR2 SYDVKM. The J segment lost 2 bases and the V segment lost 2 bases, leaving 6 bases of the junction unmatched. The CDR3 region has the DNA TGTGCCAGCAGTTTAGAGACAGGGGGCGGACGCAATCAGCCCCAGCATTTT. The encoded protein is CASSLETGGGRNQPQHF.

This clone was recorded only once. The V gene is TRBV9, the J gene TRBJ1-2, with a possible D match to TRBD1 (6 bases). Germline CDR1 SGDLS, CDR2 YYNGEE. The CDR3 spans 16 residues. V was trimmed by 3 bases and J by 0 bases, leaving 15 bases between them. In DNA, the CDR3 is TGTGCCAGCAGCGCCATCGCCGGACAGCCTAACTATGGCTACACCTTC. This encodes CASSAIAGQPNYGYTF.